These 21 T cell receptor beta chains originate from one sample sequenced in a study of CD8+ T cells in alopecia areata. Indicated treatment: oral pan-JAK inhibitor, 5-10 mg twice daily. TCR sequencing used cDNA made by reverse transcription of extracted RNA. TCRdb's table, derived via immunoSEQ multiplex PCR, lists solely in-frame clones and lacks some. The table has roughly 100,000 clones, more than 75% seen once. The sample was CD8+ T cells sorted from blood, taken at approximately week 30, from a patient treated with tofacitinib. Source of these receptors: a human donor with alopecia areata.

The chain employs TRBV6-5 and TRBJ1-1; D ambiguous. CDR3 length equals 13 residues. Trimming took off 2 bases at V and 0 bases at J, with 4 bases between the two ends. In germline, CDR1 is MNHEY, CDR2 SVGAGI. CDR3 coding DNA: TGTGCCAGCAGTTACAATCTGAACACTGAAGCTTTCTTT. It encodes CASSYNLNTEAFF.

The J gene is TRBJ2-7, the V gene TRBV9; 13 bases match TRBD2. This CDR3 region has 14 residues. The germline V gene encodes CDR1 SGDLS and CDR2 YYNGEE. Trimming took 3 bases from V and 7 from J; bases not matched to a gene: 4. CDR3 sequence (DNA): TGTGCCAGCAGCGACGGGACTAGCGGGATTGAGCAGTACTTC. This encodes CASSDGTSGIEQYF.

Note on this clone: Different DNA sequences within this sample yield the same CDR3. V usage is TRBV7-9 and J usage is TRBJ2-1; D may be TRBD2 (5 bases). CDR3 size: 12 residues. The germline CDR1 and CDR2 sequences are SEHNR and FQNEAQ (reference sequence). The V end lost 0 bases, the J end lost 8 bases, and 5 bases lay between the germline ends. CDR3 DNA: TGTGCCAGCAGCTTAGCGAGGGATGAGCAGTTCTTC. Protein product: CASSLARDEQFF.

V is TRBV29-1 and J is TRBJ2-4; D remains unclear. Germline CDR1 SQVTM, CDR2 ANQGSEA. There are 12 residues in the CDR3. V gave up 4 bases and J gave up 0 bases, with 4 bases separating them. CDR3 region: CSVVLAKNIQYF. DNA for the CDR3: TGCAGCGTTGTATTAGCCAAAAACATTCAGTACTTC.

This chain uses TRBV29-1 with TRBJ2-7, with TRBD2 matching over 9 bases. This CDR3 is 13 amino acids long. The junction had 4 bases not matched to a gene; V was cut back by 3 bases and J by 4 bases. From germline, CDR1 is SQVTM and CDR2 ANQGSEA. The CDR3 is CSVEGSGGYEQYF. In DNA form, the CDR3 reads TGCAGCGTTGAGGGTAGCGGGGGATACGAGCAGTACTTC.

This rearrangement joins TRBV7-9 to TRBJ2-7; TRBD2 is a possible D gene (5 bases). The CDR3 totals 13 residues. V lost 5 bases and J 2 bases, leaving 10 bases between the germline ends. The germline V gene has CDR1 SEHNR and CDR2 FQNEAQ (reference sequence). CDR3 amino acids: CASSPLGAYEQYF. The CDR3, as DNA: TGTGCCAGCAGCCCGCTCGGGGCCTACGAGCAGTACTTC.

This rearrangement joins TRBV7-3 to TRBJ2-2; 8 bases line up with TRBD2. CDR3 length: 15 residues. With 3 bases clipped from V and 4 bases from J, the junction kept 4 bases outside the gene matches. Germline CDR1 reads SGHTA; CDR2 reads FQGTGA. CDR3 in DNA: TGTGCCAGCAGCTTGGGGACTAGTTTCACCGGGGAGCTGTTTTTT. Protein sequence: CASSLGTSFTGELFF.

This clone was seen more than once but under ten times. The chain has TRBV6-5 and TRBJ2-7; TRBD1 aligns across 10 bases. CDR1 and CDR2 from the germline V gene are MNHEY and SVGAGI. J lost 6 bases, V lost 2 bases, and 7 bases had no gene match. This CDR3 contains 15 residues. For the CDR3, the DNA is TGTGCCAGCAGTTACCCCGGGACAGGGGCTGGCGAGCAGTACTTC. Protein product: CASSYPGTGAGEQYF.

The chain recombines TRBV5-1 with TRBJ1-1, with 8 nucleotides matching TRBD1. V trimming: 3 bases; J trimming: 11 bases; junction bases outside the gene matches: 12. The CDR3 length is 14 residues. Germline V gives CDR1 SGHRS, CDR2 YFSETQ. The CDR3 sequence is CASSSDREYMLAFF. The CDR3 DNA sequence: TGCGCCAGCAGCTCGGACAGGGAGTACATGCTGGCTTTCTTT.

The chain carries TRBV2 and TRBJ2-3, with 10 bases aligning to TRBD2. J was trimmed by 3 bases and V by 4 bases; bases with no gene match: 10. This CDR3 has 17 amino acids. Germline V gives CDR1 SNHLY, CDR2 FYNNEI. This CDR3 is CASSVASGSMRTDTQYF. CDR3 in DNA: TGTGCCAGCAGTGTGGCTAGCGGGAGTATGAGGACAGATACGCAGTATTTT.

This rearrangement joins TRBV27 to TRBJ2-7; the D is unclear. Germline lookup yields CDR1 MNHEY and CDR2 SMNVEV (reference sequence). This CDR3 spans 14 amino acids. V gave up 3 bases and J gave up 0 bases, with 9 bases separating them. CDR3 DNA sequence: TGTGCCAGCAGTTTCGCTGGCAGCTCCTACGAGCAGTACTTC. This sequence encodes CASSFAGSSYEQYF.

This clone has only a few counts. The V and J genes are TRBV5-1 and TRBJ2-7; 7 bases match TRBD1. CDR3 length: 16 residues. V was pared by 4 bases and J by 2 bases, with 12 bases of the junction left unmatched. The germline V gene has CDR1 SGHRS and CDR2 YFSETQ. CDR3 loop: CASSGLGTELPYEQYF. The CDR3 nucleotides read TGCGCCAGCAGCGGGCTGGGGACAGAGTTGCCCTACGAGCAGTACTTC.

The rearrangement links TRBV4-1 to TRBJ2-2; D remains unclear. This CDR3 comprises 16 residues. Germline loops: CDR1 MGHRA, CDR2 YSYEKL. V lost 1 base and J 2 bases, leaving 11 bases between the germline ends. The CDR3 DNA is TGCGCCAGCAGCCAAGGAAGGCAGCTCAACACCGGGGAGCTGTTTTTT. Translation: CASSQGRQLNTGELFF.

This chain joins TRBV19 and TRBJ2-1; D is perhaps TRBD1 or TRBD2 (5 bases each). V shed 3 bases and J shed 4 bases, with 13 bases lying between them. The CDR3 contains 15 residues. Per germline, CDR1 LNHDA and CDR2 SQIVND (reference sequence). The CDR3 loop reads CASSMGVGPYNEQFF. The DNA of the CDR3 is TGTGCCAGTAGTATGGGGGTGGGGCCGTACAATGAGCAGTTCTTC.

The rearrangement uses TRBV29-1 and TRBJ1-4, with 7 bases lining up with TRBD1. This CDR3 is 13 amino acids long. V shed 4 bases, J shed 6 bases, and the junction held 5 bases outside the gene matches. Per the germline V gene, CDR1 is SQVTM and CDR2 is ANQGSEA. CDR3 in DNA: TGCAGCGTTGTCCGGGACAGCGATGAAAAACTGTTTTTT. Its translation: CSVVRDSDEKLFF.

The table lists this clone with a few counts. CDR3 DNA sequence: TGTGCCAGCAGCTGGAACCGGGACAGCGGCACAGATACGCAGTATTTT. This codes for CASSWNRDSGTDTQYF. This chain links TRBV7-9 with TRBJ2-3; 7 nucleotides line up with TRBD1. V lost 4 bases to trimming and J lost 1 base; unmatched junction nucleotides: 8. The CDR3 is 16 residues long. Germline V gene lookup returns CDR1 SEHNR and CDR2 FQNEAQ (reference sequence).

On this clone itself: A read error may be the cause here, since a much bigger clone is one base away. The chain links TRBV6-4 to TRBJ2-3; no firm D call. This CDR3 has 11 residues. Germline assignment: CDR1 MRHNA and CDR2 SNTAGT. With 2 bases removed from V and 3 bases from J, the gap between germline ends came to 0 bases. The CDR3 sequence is CASSDTDTQYF. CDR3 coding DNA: TGTGCCAGCAGTGACACAGATACGCAGTATTTT.

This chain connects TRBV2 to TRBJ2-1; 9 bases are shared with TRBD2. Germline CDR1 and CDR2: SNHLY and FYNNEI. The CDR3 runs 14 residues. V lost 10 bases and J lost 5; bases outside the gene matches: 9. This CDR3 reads CATQTSGTDNEQFF. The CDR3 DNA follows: TGTGCCACTCAGACTAGCGGAACAGACAATGAGCAGTTCTTC.

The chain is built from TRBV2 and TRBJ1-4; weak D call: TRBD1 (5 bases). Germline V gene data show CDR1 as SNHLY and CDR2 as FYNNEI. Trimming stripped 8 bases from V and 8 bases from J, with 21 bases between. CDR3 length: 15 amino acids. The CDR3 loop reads CASRPGLSWGEKLFF. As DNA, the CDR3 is TGTGCCAGCCGCCCGGGCCTGTCTTGGGGGGAAAAACTGTTTTTT.

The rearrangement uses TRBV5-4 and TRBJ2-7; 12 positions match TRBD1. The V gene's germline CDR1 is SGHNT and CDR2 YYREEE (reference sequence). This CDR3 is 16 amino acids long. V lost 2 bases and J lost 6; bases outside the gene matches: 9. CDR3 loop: CASSFSRDRGLGEQYF. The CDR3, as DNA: TGTGCCAGCAGCTTCAGCCGGGACAGGGGGCTCGGCGAGCAGTACTTC.

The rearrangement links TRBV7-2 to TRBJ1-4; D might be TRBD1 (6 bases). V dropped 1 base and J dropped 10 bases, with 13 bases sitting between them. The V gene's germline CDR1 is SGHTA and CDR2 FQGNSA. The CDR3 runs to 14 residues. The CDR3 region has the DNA TGTGCCAGCAGCTTAGGCAGGGGATGGGGAAAACTGTTTTTT. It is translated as CASSLGRGWGKLFF.